The source of this T cell receptor beta chain is a study of cytomegalovirus exposure and HLA in healthy donors. From germline, CDR1 is MDHEN and CDR2 SYDVKM. V lost 5 bases and J 1 base, leaving 20 bases between the germline ends. The CDR3 is 17 residues long. Donors were nominally healthy when sampled, though unrecorded immune exposures were likely. As regards this clone: Its antigen is undetermined.

Primers for the PCR totalled 60 Vbeta and 13 Jbeta. Data came from immunoSEQ multiplex PCR; TCRdb stores just in-frame clones and leaves some out. Here the sample spans about 240,000 clones, around 81% being singletons. Study-wide findings and caveats: According to an earlier analysis, most TCR beta V segments yielded productive rearrangements about 87% or about 30% of the time. Common viral pathogens seemed, in a later analysis, to connect with several of the most significant clusters.

This chain uses TRBV28 with TRBJ1-1, with TRBD1 as a possible D gene (6 bases). This clonotype originated in a woman aged 55-70 years in good health and CMV-seropositive. Sequencing was done on a sample of PBMCs. The CDR3 DNA follows: TGTGCCAGCAGTCCCCCCAATCTGGGGGCCCGGAACACTGAAGCTTTCTTT. This encodes CASSPPNLGARNTEAFF.